The entry below gives a single TCR beta chain sequence along with its context. This clonotype was observed a handful of times. What this receptor recognizes is not known. Per-base quality was not reported, and no clone a single base away is much larger than it. The entry originates in a study of regulatory T cells in long-lasting Graves disease (dated by TCRdb to about 2021). A note on the overall study: Antithyroid drugs had been taken for less than 3 months by newly diagnosed Graves' disease patients. Persistent Graves' disease patients were compared with newly diagnosed Graves' disease patients by peripheral blood TCR sequencing and RNA sequencing. The study took place in China and was registered as a clinical trial. A total of approximately 35 samples underwent TCR sequencing: around 13 from persistent and roughly 20 from newly diagnosed Graves' disease patients.

The germline V gene (reference sequence) specifies GTSNPN as CDR1 and SVGIG as CDR2. From the cysteine up to the phenylalanine, the CDR3 has a length of 12 residues. Only CDR3 DNA is held: 36 bases, read in frame from base 1. A distance of 14 bases separates the germline ends of V and J, which lose 4 bases and 8 bases respectively. General study outcomes and caveats: Because the primary lesion, thyroid tissue, could not be accessed, the study looked at peripheral blood alone. The small sample size was acknowledged by the authors as a limitation that may reduce accuracy. A larger number of public clonotypes was shared among persistent patients (about 2,700) than among newly diagnosed patients (over 850). Only the TCR beta chain was sequenced and analyzed. Persistent Graves' disease patients showed lower TCR Shannon entropy and fewer highly expanded clones than newly diagnosed patients, suggesting clonal expansion. Preferential use of TRBV28, TRBJ1-2 and TRBJ2-5 was observed in persistent disease, whereas TRBV20-1 and TRBJ2-1 were favored in newly diagnosed disease.

Taken with the paper, the label for time point translates to: newly diagnosed GD, antithyroid drugs for less than 3 months. RNA was extracted from PBMCs in TRIzol for both TCR sequencing and RNA sequencing. Graves' disease was diagnosed according to American Thyroid Association guidelines. The patients came from an endocrinology department in Xi'an, China. Each patient gave 7 to 9.5 milliliters of peripheral blood, collected in an EDTA anticoagulant tube. Ficoll Paque Plus density gradient separation was used to isolate PBMCs, and no further T cell sorting was done. An Agilent 2100 Bioanalyzer and agarose gel were used to assess RNA quality, and a NanoDrop 2000 was used to measure RNA concentration. To prepare the library, multiplex PCR was applied. TCRdb lists the instrument as Illumina HiSeq 4000. CDR3 regions were amplified by Arm-PCR with iRepertoire HTBI primers to construct TCR beta libraries. PCR products were gel purified before sequencing. The published analysis was carried out like this. A total of fewer than 80 TRBV and 14 TRBJ segments were identified across samples and were used for gene usage analysis of CDR3 amino acid clonotypes. Filtered high-quality paired reads were merged into contigs using COPE and FqMerger. BLAST was used to align contigs to the IMGT TRBV, TRBD and TRBJ reference genes, and CDR3 was defined following IMGT. Highly expanded clones were defined as clonotypes with a frequency above 0.1%. Repertoire diversity was measured by Shannon entropy, and V-J evenness by the Gini coefficient. A clonotype was considered public if more than one individual shared it. Using fastp trimming at Q25 and MiXCR clonotype assembly, TCRdb reanalyzed the public sequencing data and kept in-frame beta chains. Rows matching on CDR3 protein sequence are summarized as one entry with the most common DNA and genes. It is TCRdb's table, rather than the study itself, that gives the V and J calls and clone size. The sample table lists hundreds of thousands of distinct CDR3 sequences, around 15% of them with a count of one. In total, the top ten clones hold around 12% of the sample.

The data were also submitted as part of a second study, on T cells in Graves' hyperthyroidism and ophthalmopathy. The second study's authors report: A patient counted as having stable Graves' hyperthyroidism if no progression to ophthalmopathy occurred over 18 months of follow-up. Hyperthyroidism patients were aged 18 to 65 years and newly diagnosed, with disease duration of less than 2 months. Any patient with an uncontrolled infection, another autoimmune disease, pregnancy or lactation was excluded. Diagnoses relied on clinical symptoms, serum thyroxine and TRAb, thyroid ultrasound and orbital computed tomography. The TCR CDR3 was subjected to a first round of RT-PCR using the HTBI primer set and the Qiagen OneStep RT-PCR kit. Most expanded thyroid clonotypes (frequency above 0.001) were also detected in blood, suggesting blood repertoires may reflect thyroid immune responses. A 13 V-J signature model separated ophthalmopathy from stable hyperthyroidism, with 87.88% sensitivity and approximately 81% specificity in cross-validation and 80%/75% in testing. In validation, progression to ophthalmopathy was predicted by the model with 65% to 71% sensitivity and around 75% specificity, a median of around 6.5 months before onset. A discovery cohort of around 100 patients, 43 with Graves' ophthalmopathy and approximately 57 with stable Graves' hyperthyroidism, was used to find distinguishing TCR V-J signatures. Whether ophthalmopathy could be predicted prospectively was tested in an independent validation cohort made up of approximately 19 hyperthyroidism patients plus 17 patients who later progressed to ophthalmopathy. The roughly 90 discovery patients were divided at random into training and test sets in a 7:3 ratio. Thyroid tissue and blood T-cell repertoires from several Graves' hyperthyroidism patients were also compared in the study. After blood sampling, hyperthyroidism patients were treated with methimazole at a starting dose of 30 mg daily, and ophthalmopathy patients were treated with high-dose intravenous methylprednisolone. Libraries were constructed in a second round of multiplex PCR, after which size selection and purification were performed. Libraries were sequenced paired-end with 100 bp reads on an Illumina HiSeq2000. SOAPnuke was used to process the raw data, throwing out any read that contained adapters or uncalled bases, had a mean Phred below 15, or lacked an exact constant-primer or identifier match. High-quality paired reads were merged using COPE v1.2.5, and each unique nucleotide sequence was defined as a clonotype. MiTCR v1.1 was used to align clonotypes to the IMGT TRBV, TRBD and TRBJ reference segments. Only V-J combinations with frequency above 0.0001, covering 99% to 99.2% of repertoires, were analysed. A TCS score was defined as the ratio of F50 (clonal expansion) to E x V (chaos), with BLOSUM62-based TCRdist applied between CDR3 peptides within each V-J. Welch's t-statistics and random forest reduced around 510 V-J features to about 12, which were used in a naive Bayes classifier (R e1071). Sample size was not statistically predetermined, and blinding of investigators to group allocation was not performed. According to the paper, TCR Vbeta CDR3 sequencing was carried out on 120 to 150 peripheral blood samples, which came from 40 to 45 ophthalmopathy, 75 or so hyperthyroidism and roughly 17 progressor patients.

The sequence was collected from a man aged 18 to 29 with Graves disease. Donor details come from another sample of the same person, matched by shared clones. This material consisted of peripheral blood mononuclear cells (PBMCs), taken at new diagnosis, from a patient treated with antithyroid drugs. The sequence links TRBV30 to TRBJ1-2, with a weak D call of TRBD1 (5 bases match). This receptor carries the CDR3 CAWTEGRRGYTF. The bases are TGTGCCTGGACAGAGGGACGAAGGGGCTACACCTTC.